This T cell receptor (beta chain) was documented in a study of spatial heterogeneity in lung cancer. As for the study in general: The study consistently detected more beta-chain than alpha-chain sequences. Raw-read counts averaged over ten per unique TCR and UMI combination.

The V and J ends lost 1 base and 3 bases respectively, with 15 bases between them. Germline CDR1 is SGHRS and CDR2 is YFSETQ. The CDR3 spans 16 residues. Each molecule of TCR cDNA was tagged with one unique molecular identifier. One entry per CDR3 protein results from TCRdb running MiXCR on the 5' RACE reads. The sample consists of some 6,100 distinct CDR3 sequences, approximately 12% of them appearing once. This clonotype occurred many times. This beta chain appears as a stray read in a library generated for alpha chains; its size is not informative. Time point meaning: sample taken at primary tumor resection. Researchers sequenced whole RNA taken from tumor, nontumor lung or frozen PBMC without sorting.

Sequencing used lung tissue, obtained at surgery. J is TRBJ2-3 and V is TRBV5-1; D gene ambiguous. The sequence derives from a human donor with early-stage non-small cell lung cancer. The CDR3 sequence is CASSLLTLGTTDTQYF. The CDR3, as DNA: TGCGCCAGCAGCTTGTTAACCCTTGGCACAACAGATACGCAGTATTTT.